A selection of T cell receptor beta chains follows, all from one sample in a study of T cells in Graves' hyperthyroidism and ophthalmopathy. TCRdb re-analysed the multiplex PCR reads in MiXCR, keeping a single row per CDR3 protein. The sample lists nearly 110,000 distinct CDR3 sequences, about a sixth occurring once. Material: blood. Source of these receptors: a woman between 45 and 65 years old with Graves' hyperthyroidism. The CDR3 runs from the conserved cysteine through the conserved F or W. Each record gives: J gene, D gene, V gene, CDR3 protein. A D gene is named only where the DNA matches it firmly.

J gene: TRBJ2-2
D gene: TRBD1
V gene: TRBV28
CDR3 protein: CATPGTGNTGELFF

J gene: TRBJ2-7
D gene: NA
V gene: TRBV28
CDR3 protein: CASRGQGAPYEQYF

J gene: TRBJ2-2
D gene: NA
V gene: TRBV19
CDR3 protein: CASSIEGGAGELFF

J gene: TRBJ1-1
D gene: NA
V gene: TRBV28
CDR3 protein: CASSPPRTLNTEAFF

J gene: TRBJ2-3
D gene: NA
V gene: TRBV2
CDR3 protein: CASSVQSGTDTQYF

J gene: TRBJ2-5
D gene: TRBD2
V gene: TRBV29-1
CDR3 protein: CSARTSGEQETQYF

J gene: TRBJ2-3
D gene: TRBD1
V gene: TRBV6-1
CDR3 protein: CASSGQTGADTQYF

J gene: TRBJ2-7
D gene: TRBD2
V gene: TRBV20-1
CDR3 protein: CSARSRAGVVNEQYF

J gene: TRBJ1-5
D gene: NA
V gene: TRBV28
CDR3 protein: CASSRTALYSNQPQHF

J gene: TRBJ2-1
D gene: TRBD2
V gene: TRBV11-2
CDR3 protein: CASSLGASGPYNEQFF

J gene: TRBJ1-4
D gene: NA
V gene: TRBV30
CDR3 protein: CAWTDFSRGANEKLFF

J gene: TRBJ2-5
D gene: NA
V gene: TRBV28
CDR3 protein: CASSETGLQETQYF

J gene: TRBJ2-7
D gene: TRBD2
V gene: TRBV20-1
CDR3 protein: CSARGVAGAKAEQYF

J gene: TRBJ1-3
D gene: TRBD1
V gene: TRBV7-9
CDR3 protein: CASRRTGGGNTIYF

J gene: TRBJ1-1
D gene: NA
V gene: TRBV3-1
CDR3 protein: CASSPQGTENTEAFF

J gene: TRBJ2-3
D gene: TRBD2
V gene: TRBV20-1
CDR3 protein: CSSHRLAGRDTQYF

J gene: TRBJ2-3
D gene: NA
V gene: TRBV18
CDR3 protein: CASSPPISSWFADTQYF

J gene: TRBJ1-5
D gene: TRBD1
V gene: TRBV12-3/TRBV12-4
CDR3 protein: CASSVRGGGNQPQHF

J gene: TRBJ2-6
D gene: NA
V gene: TRBV20-1
CDR3 protein: CSARVRGGGHWEAGANVLTF

J gene: TRBJ2-5
D gene: NA
V gene: TRBV18
CDR3 protein: CASSPFPSGQKETQYF

J gene: TRBJ1-4
D gene: NA
V gene: TRBV12-3/TRBV12-4
CDR3 protein: CASSSTGREKLFF

J gene: TRBJ2-1
D gene: NA
V gene: TRBV20-1
CDR3 protein: CSARAAGELYNEQFF

J gene: TRBJ2-7
D gene: TRBD1
V gene: TRBV7-9
CDR3 protein: CASSLGQGVWSSYEQYF

J gene: TRBJ2-7
D gene: TRBD2
V gene: TRBV4-1
CDR3 protein: CASRTLAGAGYEQYF

J gene: TRBJ1-2
D gene: NA
V gene: TRBV6-1
CDR3 protein: CATSMGSSYGYTF

J gene: TRBJ2-7
D gene: TRBD1
V gene: TRBV27
CDR3 protein: CASSFSRGPYEQYF

J gene: TRBJ1-4
D gene: NA
V gene: TRBV28
CDR3 protein: CATKGTNEKLFF

J gene: TRBJ1-1
D gene: TRBD1
V gene: TRBV12-3/TRBV12-4
CDR3 protein: CASSDRDSGNTEAFF

J gene: TRBJ1-5
D gene: NA
V gene: TRBV6-1
CDR3 protein: CASSGNTGTSNQPQHF

J gene: TRBJ1-1
D gene: NA
V gene: TRBV30
CDR3 protein: CAWKPRGGNTEAFF

J gene: TRBJ1-2
D gene: NA
V gene: TRBV3-1
CDR3 protein: CASSQWNSANYGYTF

J gene: TRBJ2-2
D gene: TRBD1
V gene: TRBV7-9
CDR3 protein: CASSPGQGYTGELFF

J gene: TRBJ2-3
D gene: NA
V gene: TRBV29-1
CDR3 protein: CSVDDYRYRYF

J gene: TRBJ2-7
D gene: NA
V gene: TRBV28
CDR3 protein: CASSLAVSYEQYF

J gene: TRBJ1-1
D gene: NA
V gene: TRBV28
CDR3 protein: CASTKSLNTEAFF

J gene: TRBJ1-1
D gene: NA
V gene: TRBV20-1
CDR3 protein: CSARAVQRGAFF

J gene: TRBJ1-4
D gene: NA
V gene: TRBV27
CDR3 protein: CASSALATNEKLFF

J gene: TRBJ1-5
D gene: NA
V gene: TRBV12-3/TRBV12-4
CDR3 protein: CASRTGRQPQHF

J gene: TRBJ2-3
D gene: NA
V gene: TRBV20-1
CDR3 protein: CSAAVDTDTQYF

J gene: TRBJ2-1
D gene: NA
V gene: TRBV11-2
CDR3 protein: CASSPGTGQNNEQFF

J gene: TRBJ2-1
D gene: NA
V gene: TRBV11-2
CDR3 protein: CASSLNGGEQFF

J gene: TRBJ2-5
D gene: TRBD2
V gene: TRBV28
CDR3 protein: CASKKLAGPVSQETQYF

J gene: TRBJ2-7
D gene: NA
V gene: TRBV29-1
CDR3 protein: CSVEDRGGAYEQYF

J gene: TRBJ2-1
D gene: NA
V gene: TRBV11-2
CDR3 protein: CASSLVVGYHEQFF

J gene: TRBJ1-2
D gene: NA
V gene: TRBV6-1
CDR3 protein: CASSVNGYTF

J gene: TRBJ1-5
D gene: TRBD1
V gene: TRBV3-1
CDR3 protein: CASSPDRMQPQHF

J gene: TRBJ2-6
D gene: NA
V gene: TRBV2
CDR3 protein: CASSGNSGANVLTF

J gene: TRBJ1-5
D gene: TRBD1
V gene: TRBV25-1
CDR3 protein: CASPKPGGMDLGNQPQHF

J gene: TRBJ1-1
D gene: TRBD1
V gene: TRBV14
CDR3 protein: CASSLRQGTMNTEAFF

J gene: TRBJ2-3
D gene: NA
V gene: TRBV7-8
CDR3 protein: CASSLLVYSDTQYF

J gene: TRBJ1-5
D gene: NA
V gene: TRBV28
CDR3 protein: CASSISWGNQPQHF

J gene: TRBJ2-2
D gene: TRBD1
V gene: TRBV7-9
CDR3 protein: CASSLGQGTGELFF

J gene: TRBJ1-1
D gene: NA
V gene: TRBV3-1
CDR3 protein: CASSQDFGRVDTEAFF

J gene: TRBJ2-7
D gene: TRBD2
V gene: TRBV28
CDR3 protein: CASSSGGVGRSYEQYF

J gene: TRBJ1-5
D gene: NA
V gene: TRBV2
CDR3 protein: CASSEVGGNQPQHF

J gene: TRBJ2-3
D gene: NA
V gene: TRBV7-9
CDR3 protein: CASSRRVSDTQYF

J gene: TRBJ1-6
D gene: TRBD1
V gene: TRBV7-9
CDR3 protein: CASSPLDRGNSPLHF

J gene: TRBJ2-3
D gene: NA
V gene: TRBV4-2
CDR3 protein: CASSQDWVRGADTQYF

J gene: TRBJ1-1
D gene: NA
V gene: TRBV5-1
CDR3 protein: CASQDSQNTEAFF

J gene: TRBJ2-1
D gene: NA
V gene: TRBV24-1
CDR3 protein: CATSDSGDSYNEQFF